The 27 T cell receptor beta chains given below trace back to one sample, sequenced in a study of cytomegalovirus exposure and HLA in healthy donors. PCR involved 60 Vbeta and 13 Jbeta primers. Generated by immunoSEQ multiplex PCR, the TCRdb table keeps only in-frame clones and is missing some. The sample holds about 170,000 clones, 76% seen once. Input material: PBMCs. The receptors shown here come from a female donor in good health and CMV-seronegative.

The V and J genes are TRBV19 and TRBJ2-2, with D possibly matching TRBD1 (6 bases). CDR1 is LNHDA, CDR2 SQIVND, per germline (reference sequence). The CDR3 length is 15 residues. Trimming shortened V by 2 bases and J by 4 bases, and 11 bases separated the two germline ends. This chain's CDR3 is CASSISRGGTGELFF. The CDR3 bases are TGTGCCAGTAGTATATCCAGGGGTGGCACCGGGGAGCTGTTTTTT.

The CDR3 region is CASSVSPPYNEQFF. In nucleotides, the CDR3 is TGTGCCAGCTCCGTGAGTCCCCCCTACAATGAGCAGTTCTTC. The chain combines TRBV18 with TRBJ2-1; D gene uncertain. CDR1 and CDR2 from the germline V gene are KGHSH and LQKENI. The CDR3 spans 14 residues. Trimming cost V 6 bases and J 2 bases, with 11 bases left between them.

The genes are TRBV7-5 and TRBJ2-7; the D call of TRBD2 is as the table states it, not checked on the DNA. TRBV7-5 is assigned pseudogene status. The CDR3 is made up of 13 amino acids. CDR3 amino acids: CVRVRPFLDEQYF. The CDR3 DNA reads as TGTGTCAGGGTGAGGCCCTTTTTGGACGAGCAGTACTTC.

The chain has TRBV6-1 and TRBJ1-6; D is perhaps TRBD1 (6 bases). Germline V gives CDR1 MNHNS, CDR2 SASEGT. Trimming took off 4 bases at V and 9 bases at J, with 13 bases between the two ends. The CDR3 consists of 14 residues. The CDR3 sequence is CASSAGGGGSPLHF. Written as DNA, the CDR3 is TGTGCCAGCAGTGCTGGGGGAGGGGGTTCACCCCTCCACTTT.

CDR3 in amino acids: CASSQDLGGYEQYF. CDR3 DNA: TGTGCCAGCAGCCAAGATCTAGGGGGCTACGAGCAGTACTTC. This chain joins TRBV4-2 and TRBJ2-7; D may be TRBD1 (6 bases). The germline CDR1 and CDR2 sequences are LGHNA and YNFKEQ. The CDR3 is 14 residues long. V was cut by 0 bases and J by 3 bases, with 9 bases left in between.

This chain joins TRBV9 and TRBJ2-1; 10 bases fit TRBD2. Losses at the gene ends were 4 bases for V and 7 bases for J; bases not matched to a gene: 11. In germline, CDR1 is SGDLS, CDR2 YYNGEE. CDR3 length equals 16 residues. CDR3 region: CASSKSGRASRNEQFF. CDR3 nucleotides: TGTGCCAGCAGCAAAAGCGGGAGGGCCTCTCGGAATGAGCAGTTCTTC.

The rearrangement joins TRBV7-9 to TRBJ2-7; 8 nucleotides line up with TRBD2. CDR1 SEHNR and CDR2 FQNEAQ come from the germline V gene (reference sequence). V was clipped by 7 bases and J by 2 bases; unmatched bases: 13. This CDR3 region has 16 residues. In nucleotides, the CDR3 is TGTGCCAGCAACCCAACCCGCTCGGGGGGGACCTACGAGCAGTACTTC. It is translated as CASNPTRSGGTYEQYF.

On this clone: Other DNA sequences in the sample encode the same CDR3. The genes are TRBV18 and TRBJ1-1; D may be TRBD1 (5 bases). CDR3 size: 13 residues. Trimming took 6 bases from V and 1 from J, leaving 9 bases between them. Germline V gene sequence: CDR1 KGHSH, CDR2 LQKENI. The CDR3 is CASSRGENTEAFF. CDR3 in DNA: TGTGCCAGCTCGCGGGGGGAGAACACTGAAGCTTTCTTT.

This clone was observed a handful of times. DNA of the CDR3: TGTGCCTGGAGTTCCCAGGGCGTGAATCAGCCCCAGCATTTT. Encoded protein: CAWSSQGVNQPQHF. The chain has TRBV30 and TRBJ1-5; tentatively, D is TRBD1 (5 bases). The germline V gene has CDR1 GTSNPN and CDR2 SVGIG (reference sequence). The V and J ends lost 2 bases and 4 bases respectively, with 12 bases between them. CDR3 length: 14 amino acids. The full variable domain, its missing parts supplied by reference TRBV30 and TRBJ1-5, is SQTIHQWPATLVQPVGSPLSLECTVEGTSNPNLYWYRQAAGRGLQLLFYSVGIGQISSEVPQNLSASRPQDRQFILSSKKLLLSDSGFYLCAWSSQGVNQPQHFGDGTRLSIL.

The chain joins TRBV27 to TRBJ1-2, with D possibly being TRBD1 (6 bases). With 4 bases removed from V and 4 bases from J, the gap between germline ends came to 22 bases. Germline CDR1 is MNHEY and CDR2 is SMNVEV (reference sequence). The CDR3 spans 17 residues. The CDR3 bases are TGTGCCAGCAGTTCTCACCAGGGCGGGGGGCCTGGCTATGGCTACACCTTC. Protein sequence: CASSSHQGGGPGYGYTF.

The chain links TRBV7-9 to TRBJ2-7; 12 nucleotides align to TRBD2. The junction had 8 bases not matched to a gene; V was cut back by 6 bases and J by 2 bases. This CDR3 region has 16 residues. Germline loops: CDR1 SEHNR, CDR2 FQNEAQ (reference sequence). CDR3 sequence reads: CASRPTSGGPTYEQYF. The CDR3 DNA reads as TGTGCCAGCAGACCGACTAGCGGGGGCCCAACCTACGAGCAGTACTTC.

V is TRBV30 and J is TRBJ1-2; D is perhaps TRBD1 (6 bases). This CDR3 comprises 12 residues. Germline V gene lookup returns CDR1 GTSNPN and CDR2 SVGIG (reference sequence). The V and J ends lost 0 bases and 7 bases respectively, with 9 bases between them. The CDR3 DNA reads TGTGCCTGGAGTGTACAGGGCTTTGGCTACACCTTC. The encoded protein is CAWSVQGFGYTF. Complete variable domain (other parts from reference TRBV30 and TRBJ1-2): SQTIHQWPATLVQPVGSPLSLECTVEGTSNPNLYWYRQAAGRGLQLLFYSVGIGQISSEVPQNLSASRPQDRQFILSSKKLLLSDSGFYLCAWSVQGFGYTFGSGTRLTVV.

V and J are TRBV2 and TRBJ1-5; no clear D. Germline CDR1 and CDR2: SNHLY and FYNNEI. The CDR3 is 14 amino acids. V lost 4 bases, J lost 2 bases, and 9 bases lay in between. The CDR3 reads CASSVEGGNQPQHF. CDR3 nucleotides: TGTGCCAGCAGTGTGGAGGGCGGCAATCAGCCCCAGCATTTT.

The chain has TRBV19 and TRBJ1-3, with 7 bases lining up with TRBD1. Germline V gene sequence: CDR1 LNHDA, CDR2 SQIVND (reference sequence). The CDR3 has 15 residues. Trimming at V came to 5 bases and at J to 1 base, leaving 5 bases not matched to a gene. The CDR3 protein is CASSSGQTSGNTIYF. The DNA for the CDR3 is TGTGCCAGTAGTTCGGGACAGACGTCTGGAAACACCATATATTTT.

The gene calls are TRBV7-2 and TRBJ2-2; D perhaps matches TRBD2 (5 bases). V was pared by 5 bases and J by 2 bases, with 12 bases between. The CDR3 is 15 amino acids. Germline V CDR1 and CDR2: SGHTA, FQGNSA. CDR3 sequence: CASSPNRGNTGELFF. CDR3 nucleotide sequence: TGTGCCAGCAGCCCCAACCGGGGTAACACCGGGGAGCTGTTTTTT. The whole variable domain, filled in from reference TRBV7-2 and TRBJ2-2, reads GAGVSQSPSNKVTEKGKDVELRCDPISGHTALYWYRQSLGQGLEFLIYFQGNSAPDKSGLPSDRFSAERTGGSVSTLTIQRTQQEDSAVYLCASSPNRGNTGELFFGEGSRLTVL.

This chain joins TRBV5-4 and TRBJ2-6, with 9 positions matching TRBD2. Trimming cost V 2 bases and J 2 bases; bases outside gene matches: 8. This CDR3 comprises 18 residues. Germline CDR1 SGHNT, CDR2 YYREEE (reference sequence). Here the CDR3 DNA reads TGTGCCAGCAGCTTAAGGCTAGCGGGACTTCCTGGGGCCAACGTCCTGACTTTC. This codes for CASSLRLAGLPGANVLTF.

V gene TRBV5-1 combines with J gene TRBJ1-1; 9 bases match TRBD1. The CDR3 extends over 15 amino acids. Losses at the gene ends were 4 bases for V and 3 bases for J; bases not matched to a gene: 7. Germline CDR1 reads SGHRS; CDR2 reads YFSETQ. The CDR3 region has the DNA TGCGCCAGCAGCACAGGGACAGGGTGGGACACTGAAGCTTTCTTT. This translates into CASSTGTGWDTEAFF.

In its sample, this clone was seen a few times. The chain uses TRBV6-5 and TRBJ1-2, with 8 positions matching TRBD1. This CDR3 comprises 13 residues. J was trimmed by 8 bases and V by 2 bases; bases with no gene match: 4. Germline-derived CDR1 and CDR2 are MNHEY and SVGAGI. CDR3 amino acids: CASSYTQGVGYTF. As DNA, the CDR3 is TGTGCCAGCAGTTACACACAGGGGGTAGGCTACACCTTC.

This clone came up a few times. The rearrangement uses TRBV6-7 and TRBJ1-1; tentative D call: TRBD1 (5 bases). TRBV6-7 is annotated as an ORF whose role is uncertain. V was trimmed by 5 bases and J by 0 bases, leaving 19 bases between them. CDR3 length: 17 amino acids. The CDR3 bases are TGTGCCAGCAGTCCTCGGCCAGGGAAGAGGATGAACACTGAAGCTTTCTTT. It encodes CASSPRPGKRMNTEAFF.

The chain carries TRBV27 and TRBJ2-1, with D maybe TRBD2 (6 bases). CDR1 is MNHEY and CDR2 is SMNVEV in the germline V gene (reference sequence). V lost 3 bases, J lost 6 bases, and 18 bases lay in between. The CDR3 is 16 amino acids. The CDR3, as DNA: TGTGCCAGCAGTTTTGATCTAAGGCGGGGCCCCAATGAGCAGTTCTTC. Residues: CASSFDLRRGPNEQFF.

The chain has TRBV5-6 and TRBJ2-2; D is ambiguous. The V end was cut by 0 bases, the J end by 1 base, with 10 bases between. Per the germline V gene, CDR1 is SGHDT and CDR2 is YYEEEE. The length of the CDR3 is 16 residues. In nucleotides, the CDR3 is TGTGCCAGCAGCTTGGTACAGAGCCAGAACACCGGGGAGCTGTTTTTT. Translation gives CASSLVQSQNTGELFF. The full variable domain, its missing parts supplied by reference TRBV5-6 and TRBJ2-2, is DAGVTQSPTHLIKTRGQQVTLRCSPKSGHDTVSWYQQALGQGPQFIFQYYEEEERQRGNFPDRFSGHQFPNYSSELNVNALLLGDSALYLCASSLVQSQNTGELFFGEGSRLTVL.

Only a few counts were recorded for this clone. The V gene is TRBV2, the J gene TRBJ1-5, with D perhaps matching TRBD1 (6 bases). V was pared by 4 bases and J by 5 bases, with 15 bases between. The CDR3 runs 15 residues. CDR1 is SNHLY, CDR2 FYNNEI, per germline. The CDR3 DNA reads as TGTGCCAGCAGTGGATTACTGGACAGCGATCAGCCCCAGCATTTT. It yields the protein CASSGLLDSDQPQHF. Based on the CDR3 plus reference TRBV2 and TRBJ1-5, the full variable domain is EPEVTQTPSHQVTQMGQEVILRCVPISNHLYFYWYRQILGQKVEFLVSFYNNEISEKSEIFDDQFSVERPDGSNFTLKIRSTKLEDSAMYFCASSGLLDSDQPQHFGDGTRLSIL.

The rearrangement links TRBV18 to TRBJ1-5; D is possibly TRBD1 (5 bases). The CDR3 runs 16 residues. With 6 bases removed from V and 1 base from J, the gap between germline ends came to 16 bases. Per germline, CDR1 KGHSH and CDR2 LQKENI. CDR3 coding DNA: TGTGCCAGCTCGCCGCCGGGGAGGGGCAGCAATCAGCCCCAGCATTTT. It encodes CASSPPGRGSNQPQHF.

The CDR3 is CSALPYTQYF. In nucleotides, the CDR3 is TGCAGTGCCCTCCCCTATACGCAGTATTTT. V is TRBV20-1 and J is TRBJ2-3, with D unclear. Trimming took 6 bases from V and 7 from J, leaving 8 bases between them. Germline CDR1 is DFQATT and CDR2 is SNEGSKA (reference sequence). The CDR3 consists of 10 residues.

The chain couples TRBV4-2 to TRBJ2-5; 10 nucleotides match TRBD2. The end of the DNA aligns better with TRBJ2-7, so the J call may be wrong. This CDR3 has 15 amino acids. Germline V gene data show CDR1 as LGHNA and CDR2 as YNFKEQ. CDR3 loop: CASSRGSGGIYEQYF. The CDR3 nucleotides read TGTGCCAGCAGCCGGGGTAGCGGGGGGATATACGAGCAGTACTTC.

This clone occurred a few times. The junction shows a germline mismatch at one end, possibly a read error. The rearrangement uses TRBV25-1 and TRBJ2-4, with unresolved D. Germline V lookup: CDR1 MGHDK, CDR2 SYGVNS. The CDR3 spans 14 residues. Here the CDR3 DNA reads TGTGCCAGCAGTGAGCCCCAGCCTGGCAACAGTCAGTACTTC. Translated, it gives CASSEPQPGNSQYF.

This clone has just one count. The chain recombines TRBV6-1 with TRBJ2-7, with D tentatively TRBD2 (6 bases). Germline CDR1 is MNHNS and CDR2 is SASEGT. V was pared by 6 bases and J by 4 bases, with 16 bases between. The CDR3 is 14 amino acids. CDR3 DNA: TGTGCCAGCAGCCCGGAGGGCACGGGTTACGAGCAGTACTTC. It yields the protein CASSPEGTGYEQYF.